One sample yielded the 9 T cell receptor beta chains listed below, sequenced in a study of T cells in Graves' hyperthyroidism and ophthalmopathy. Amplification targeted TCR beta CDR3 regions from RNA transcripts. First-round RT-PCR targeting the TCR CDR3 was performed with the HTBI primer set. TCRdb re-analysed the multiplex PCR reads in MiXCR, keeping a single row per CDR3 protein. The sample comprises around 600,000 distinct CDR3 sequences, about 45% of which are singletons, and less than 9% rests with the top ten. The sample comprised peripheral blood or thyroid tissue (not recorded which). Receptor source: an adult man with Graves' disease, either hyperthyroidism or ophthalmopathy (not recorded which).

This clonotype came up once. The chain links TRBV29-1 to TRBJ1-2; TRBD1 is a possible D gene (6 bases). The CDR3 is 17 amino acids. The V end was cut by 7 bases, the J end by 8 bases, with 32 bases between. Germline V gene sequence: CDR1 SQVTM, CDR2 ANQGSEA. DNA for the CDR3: TGCAGCGCTTACTTTGCCAGCAGTGAGGAGGAGGGGGTCGGCTACACCTTC. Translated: CSAYFASSEEEGVGYTF.

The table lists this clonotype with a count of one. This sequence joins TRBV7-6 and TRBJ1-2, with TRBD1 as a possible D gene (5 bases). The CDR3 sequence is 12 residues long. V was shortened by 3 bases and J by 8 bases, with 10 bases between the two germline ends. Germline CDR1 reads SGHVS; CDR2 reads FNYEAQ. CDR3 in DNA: TGTGCCAGCAGCTTGAACGACAGAGGCTACACCTTC. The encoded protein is CASSLNDRGYTF.

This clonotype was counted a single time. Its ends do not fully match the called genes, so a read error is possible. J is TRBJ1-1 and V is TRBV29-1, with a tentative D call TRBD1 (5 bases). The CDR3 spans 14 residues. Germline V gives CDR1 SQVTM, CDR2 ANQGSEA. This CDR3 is CSLEGGRVNTEAFF. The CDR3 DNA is TGCAGCTTGGAGGGTGGCAGGGTGAACACTGAAGCCTTCTTT. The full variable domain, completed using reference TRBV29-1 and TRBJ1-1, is SAVISQKPSRDICQRGTSLTIQCQVDSQVTMMFWYRQQPGQSLTLIATANQGSEATYESGFVIDKFPISRPNLTFSTLTVSNMSPEDSSIYLCSLEGGRVNTEAFFGQGTRLTVV.

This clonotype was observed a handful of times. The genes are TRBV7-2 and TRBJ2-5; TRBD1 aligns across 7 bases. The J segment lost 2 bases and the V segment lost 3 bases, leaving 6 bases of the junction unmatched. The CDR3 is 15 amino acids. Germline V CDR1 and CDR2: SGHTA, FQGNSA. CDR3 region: CASSLSGQPQETQYF. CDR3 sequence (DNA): TGTGCCAGCAGCTTGTCGGGACAGCCACAAGAGACCCAGTACTTC. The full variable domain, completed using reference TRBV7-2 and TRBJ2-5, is GAGVSQSPSNKVTEKGKDVELRCDPISGHTALYWYRQSLGQGLEFLIYFQGNSAPDKSGLPSDRFSAERTGGSVSTLTIQRTQQEDSAVYLCASSLSGQPQETQYFGPGTRLLVL.

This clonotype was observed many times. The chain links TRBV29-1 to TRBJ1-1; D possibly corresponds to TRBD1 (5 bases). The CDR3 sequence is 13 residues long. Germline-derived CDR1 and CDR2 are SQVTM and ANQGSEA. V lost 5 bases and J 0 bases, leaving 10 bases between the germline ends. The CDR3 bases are TGCAGCGTTTACCGGGGCCTGAACACTGAAGCTTTCTTT. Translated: CSVYRGLNTEAFF.

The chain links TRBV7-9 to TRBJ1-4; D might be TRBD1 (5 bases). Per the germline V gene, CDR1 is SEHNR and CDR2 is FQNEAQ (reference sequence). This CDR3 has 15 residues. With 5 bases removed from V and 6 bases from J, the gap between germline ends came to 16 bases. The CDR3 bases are TGTGCCAGCAGCGTCACCGGGACTGCGGATGAAAAACTGTTTTTT. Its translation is CASSVTGTADEKLFF.

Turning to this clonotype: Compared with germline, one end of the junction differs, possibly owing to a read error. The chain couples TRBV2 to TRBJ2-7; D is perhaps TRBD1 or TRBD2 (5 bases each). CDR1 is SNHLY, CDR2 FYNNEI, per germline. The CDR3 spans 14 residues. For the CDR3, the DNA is TGTGCCATCAGTGAGAGGGACGGGAACAATCAGCAGTACTTC. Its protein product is CAISERDGNNQQYF.

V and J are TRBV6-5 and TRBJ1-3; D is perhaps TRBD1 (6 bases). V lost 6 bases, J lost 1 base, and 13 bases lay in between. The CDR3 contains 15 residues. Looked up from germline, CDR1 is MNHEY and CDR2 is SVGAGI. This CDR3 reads CASSRDRHSGNTIYF. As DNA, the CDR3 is TGTGCCAGCAGCCGCGACAGGCATTCTGGAAACACCATATATTTT.

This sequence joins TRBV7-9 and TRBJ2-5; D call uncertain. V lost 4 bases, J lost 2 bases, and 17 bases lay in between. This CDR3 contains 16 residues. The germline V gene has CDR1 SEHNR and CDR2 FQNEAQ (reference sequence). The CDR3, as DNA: TGTGCCAGCAGCTCCACGACCCACAGTTCGCAAGAGACCCAGTACTTC. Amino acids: CASSSTTHSSQETQYF.